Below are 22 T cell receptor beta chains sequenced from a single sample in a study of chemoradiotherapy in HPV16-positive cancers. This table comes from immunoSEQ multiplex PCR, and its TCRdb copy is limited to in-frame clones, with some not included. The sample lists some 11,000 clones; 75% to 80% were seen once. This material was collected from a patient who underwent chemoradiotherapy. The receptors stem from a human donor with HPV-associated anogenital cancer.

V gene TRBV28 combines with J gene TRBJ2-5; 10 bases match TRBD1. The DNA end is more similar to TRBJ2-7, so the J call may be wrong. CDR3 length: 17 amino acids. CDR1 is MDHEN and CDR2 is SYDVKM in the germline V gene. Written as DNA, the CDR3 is TGTGCCAGCAGAGTGAGACCTCCGGGACAGGGGTTTCTCGAGCAGTACTTC. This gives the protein CASRVRPPGQGFLEQYF.

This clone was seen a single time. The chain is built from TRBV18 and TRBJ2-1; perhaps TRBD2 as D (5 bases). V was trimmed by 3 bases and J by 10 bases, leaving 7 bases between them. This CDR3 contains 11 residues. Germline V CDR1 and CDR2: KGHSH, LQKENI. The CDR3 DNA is TGTGCCAGCTCACCGGAGGAGGAGCAGTTCTTC. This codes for CASSPEEEQFF.

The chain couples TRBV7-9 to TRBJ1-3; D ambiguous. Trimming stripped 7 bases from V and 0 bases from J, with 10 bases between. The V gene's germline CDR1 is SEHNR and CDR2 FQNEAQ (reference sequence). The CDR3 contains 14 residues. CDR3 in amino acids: CASNQIGSGNTIYF. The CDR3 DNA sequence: TGTGCCAGCAACCAGATTGGCTCTGGAAACACCATATATTTT. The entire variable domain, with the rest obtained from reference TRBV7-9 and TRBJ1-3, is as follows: DTGVSQNPRHKITKRGQNVTFRCDPISEHNRLYWYRQTLGQGPEFLTYFQNEAQLEKSRLLSDRFSAERPKGSFSTLEIQRTEQGDSAMYLCASNQIGSGNTIYFGEGSWLTVV.

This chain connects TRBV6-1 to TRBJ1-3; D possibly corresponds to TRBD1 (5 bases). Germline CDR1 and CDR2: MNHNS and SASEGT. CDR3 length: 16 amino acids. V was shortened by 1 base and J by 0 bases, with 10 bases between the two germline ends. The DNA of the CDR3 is TGTGCCAGCAGTGAAGTCTGGGGCCTCTCTGGAAACACCATATATTTT. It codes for CASSEVWGLSGNTIYF.

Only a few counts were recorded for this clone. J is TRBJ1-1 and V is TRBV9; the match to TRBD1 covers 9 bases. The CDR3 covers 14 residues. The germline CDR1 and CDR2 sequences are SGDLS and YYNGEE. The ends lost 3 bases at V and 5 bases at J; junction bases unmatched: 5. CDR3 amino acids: CASSGGQGKTEAFF. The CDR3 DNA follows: TGTGCCAGCAGCGGCGGACAGGGGAAAACTGAAGCTTTCTTT.

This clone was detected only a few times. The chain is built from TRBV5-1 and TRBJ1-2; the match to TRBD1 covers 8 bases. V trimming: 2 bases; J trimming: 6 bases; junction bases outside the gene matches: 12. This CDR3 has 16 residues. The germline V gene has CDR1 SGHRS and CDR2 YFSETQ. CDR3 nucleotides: TGCGCCAGCAGCTTCACCCAGGGGGCGCGTACGAATGGCTACACCTTC. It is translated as CASSFTQGARTNGYTF.

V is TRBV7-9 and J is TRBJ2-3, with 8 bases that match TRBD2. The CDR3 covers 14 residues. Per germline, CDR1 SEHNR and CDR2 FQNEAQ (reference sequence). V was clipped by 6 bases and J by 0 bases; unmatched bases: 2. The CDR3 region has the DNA TGTGCCAGCAGAGCGGGGGCAAGCACAGATACGCAGTATTTT. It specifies CASRAGASTDTQYF.

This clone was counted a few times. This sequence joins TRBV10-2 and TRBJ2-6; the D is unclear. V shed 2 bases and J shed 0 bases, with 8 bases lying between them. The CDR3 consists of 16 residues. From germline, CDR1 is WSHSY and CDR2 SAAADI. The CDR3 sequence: CASSEASSSGANVLTF. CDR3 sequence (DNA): TGCGCCAGCAGTGAGGCCAGTTCCTCTGGGGCCAACGTCCTGACTTTC.

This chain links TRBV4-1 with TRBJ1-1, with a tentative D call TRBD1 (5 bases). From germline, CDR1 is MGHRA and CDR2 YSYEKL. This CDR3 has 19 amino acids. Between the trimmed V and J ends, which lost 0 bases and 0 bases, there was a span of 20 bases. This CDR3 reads CASSQDGDSTLGVNTEAFF. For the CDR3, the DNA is TGCGCCAGCAGCCAAGATGGGGACTCGACCCTGGGGGTGAACACTGAAGCTTTCTTT.

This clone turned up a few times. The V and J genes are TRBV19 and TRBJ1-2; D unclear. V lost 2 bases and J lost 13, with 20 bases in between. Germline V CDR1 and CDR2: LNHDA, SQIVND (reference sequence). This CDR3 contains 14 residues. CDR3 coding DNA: TGTGCCAGTAGTATAAGCGGACCAGCCGGGGATATCACCTTC. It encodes CASSISGPAGDITF.

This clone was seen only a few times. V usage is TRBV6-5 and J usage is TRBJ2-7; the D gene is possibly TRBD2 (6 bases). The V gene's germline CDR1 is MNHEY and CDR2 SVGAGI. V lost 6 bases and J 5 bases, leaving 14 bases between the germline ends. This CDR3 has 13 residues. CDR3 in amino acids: CASRRGEVNEQYF. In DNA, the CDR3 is TGTGCCAGCAGGAGAGGGGAGGTCAACGAGCAGTACTTC.

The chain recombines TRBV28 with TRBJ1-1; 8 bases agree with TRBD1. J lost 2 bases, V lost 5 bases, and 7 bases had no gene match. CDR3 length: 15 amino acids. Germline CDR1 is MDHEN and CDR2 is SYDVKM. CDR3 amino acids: CASSLGGQANTEAFF. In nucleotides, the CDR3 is TGTGCCAGCAGTCTAGGGGGACAGGCCAACACTGAAGCTTTCTTT.

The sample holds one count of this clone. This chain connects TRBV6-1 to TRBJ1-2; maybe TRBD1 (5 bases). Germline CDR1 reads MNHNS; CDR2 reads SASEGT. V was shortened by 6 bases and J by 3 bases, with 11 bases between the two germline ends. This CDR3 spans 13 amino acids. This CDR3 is CASRPGLDYGYTF. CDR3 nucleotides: TGTGCCAGCAGACCGGGACTGGACTATGGCTACACCTTC.

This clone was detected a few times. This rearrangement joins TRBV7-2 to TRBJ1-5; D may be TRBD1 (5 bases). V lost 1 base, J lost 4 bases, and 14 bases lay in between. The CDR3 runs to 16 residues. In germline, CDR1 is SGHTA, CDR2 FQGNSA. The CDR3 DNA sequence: TGTGCCAGCAGCTTAGACCCTCCGGGACTTAATCAGCCCCAGCATTTT. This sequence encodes CASSLDPPGLNQPQHF.

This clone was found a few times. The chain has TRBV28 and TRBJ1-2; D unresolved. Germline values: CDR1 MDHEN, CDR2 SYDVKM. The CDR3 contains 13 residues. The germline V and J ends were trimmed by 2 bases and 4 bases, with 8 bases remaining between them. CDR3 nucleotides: TGTGCCAGCAGTTTACTGCAATCCTATGGCTACACCTTC. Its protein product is CASSLLQSYGYTF.

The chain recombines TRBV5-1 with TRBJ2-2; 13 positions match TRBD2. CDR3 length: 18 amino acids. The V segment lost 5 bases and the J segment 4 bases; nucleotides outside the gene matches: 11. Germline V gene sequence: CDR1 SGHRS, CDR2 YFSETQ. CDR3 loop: CASSSDTLAGGPTGELFF. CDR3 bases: TGCGCCAGCAGTTCTGATACACTAGCGGGGGGGCCCACCGGGGAGCTGTTTTTT.

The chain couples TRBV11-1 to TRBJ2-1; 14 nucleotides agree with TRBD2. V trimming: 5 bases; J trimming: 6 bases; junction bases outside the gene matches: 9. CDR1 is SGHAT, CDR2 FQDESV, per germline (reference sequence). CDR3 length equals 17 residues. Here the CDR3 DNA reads TGTGCCAGCAGCGCCTACCCCGGGACTAGCGGGAGCAATGAGCAGTTCTTC. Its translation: CASSAYPGTSGSNEQFF.

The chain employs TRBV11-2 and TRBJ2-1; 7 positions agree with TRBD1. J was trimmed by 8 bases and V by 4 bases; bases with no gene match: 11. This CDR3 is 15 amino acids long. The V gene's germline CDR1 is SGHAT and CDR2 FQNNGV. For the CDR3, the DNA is TGTGCCAGCAGCTCTCCCTCCGGGACAGTGTATGAGCAGTTCTTC. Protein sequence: CASSSPSGTVYEQFF.

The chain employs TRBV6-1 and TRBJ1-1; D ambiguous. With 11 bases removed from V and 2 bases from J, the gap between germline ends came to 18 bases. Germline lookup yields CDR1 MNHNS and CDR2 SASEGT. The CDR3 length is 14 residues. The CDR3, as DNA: TGTGCCTCCGGTATAAGGGAGGGAAACACTGAAGCTTTCTTT. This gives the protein CASGIREGNTEAFF.

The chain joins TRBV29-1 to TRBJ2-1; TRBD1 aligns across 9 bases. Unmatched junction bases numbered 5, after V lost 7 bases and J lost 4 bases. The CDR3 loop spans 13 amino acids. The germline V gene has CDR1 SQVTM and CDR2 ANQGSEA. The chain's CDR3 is CSADRGTYNEQFF. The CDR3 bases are TGCAGCGCGGACAGGGGCACGTACAATGAGCAGTTCTTC.

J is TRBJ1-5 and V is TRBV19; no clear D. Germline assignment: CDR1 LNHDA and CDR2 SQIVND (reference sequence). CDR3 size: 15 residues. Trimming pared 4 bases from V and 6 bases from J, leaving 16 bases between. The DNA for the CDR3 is TGTGCCAGTAGTACTACCGGGTCGAGGAGTCAGCCCCAGCATTTT. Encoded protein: CASSTTGSRSQPQHF.

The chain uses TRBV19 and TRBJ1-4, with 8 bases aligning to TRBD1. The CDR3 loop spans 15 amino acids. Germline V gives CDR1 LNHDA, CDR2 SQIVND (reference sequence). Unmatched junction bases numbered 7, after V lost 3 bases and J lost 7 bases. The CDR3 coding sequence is TGTGCCAGTAGTATTCGACAGGGGCCCTCTGAAAAACTGTTTTTT. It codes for CASSIRQGPSEKLFF.